This T cell receptor beta chain was sequenced for a study of shared clonotypes between healthy human individuals. Details on this clone: The antigen is unknown.

Healthy HIV-negative adults with no recent acute infections or vaccinations were recruited as donors. In the original workflow: ImmunoSEQ yielded junction-only sequences lacking quality scores, so filtering differed. Repertoires were generated with immunoSEQ multiplex PCR, while TCRdb's copy carries only in-frame clones and drops some. From that table come the V and J calls and clone size; the DNA was used to work out D and trimming. The table lists some 1 million clones, 75% of them singletons, with around 1.4% in the top ten. Germline CDR1 MNHEY, CDR2 SVGAGI. The CDR3 length is 14 residues. The V end lost 2 bases, the J end lost 1 base, and 8 bases lay between the germline ends. Study observations and caveats: Sharing across four donors was highest in naive CD4 (approximately 5%) and lowest in memory CD8 (approximately 0.4%).

The rearrangement links TRBV6-5 to TRBJ1-1; D is undetermined. The TCR originated in a man aged 18 to 30 in good health. Sequencing input: memory CD4+ T cells sorted from blood. This sample's subset: CD45RA-negative fraction. This CDR3 reads CASSYGVTNTEAFF. In DNA form, the CDR3 reads TGTGCCAGCAGTTACGGGGTGACGAACACTGAAGCTTTCTTT.